This entry lists 17 T cell receptor beta chains sequenced from one sample in a study of blood T cell repertoires in COVID-19. Repertoires were generated with immunoSEQ multiplex PCR, while TCRdb's copy carries only in-frame clones and drops some. Seen here are more than 250,000 clones, nearly 90% observed once, and the top ten hold around 6%. Sequenced material: PBMCs or T cells enriched from blood (not recorded which). Receptors originate from a woman aged 25-40 years who had recovered from COVID-19.

The gene calls are TRBV5-3 and TRBJ2-1; the D gene is possibly TRBD1 (6 bases). TRBV5-3 is given ORF status, its function remaining uncertain. V gave up 1 base and J gave up 4 bases, with 9 bases separating them. CDR3 length: 14 residues. Here the CDR3 reads CARSLRTEYNEQFF. CDR3 sequence (DNA): TGTGCCAGAAGCTTGCGGACAGAATACAATGAGCAGTTCTTC.

The gene calls are TRBV9 and TRBJ2-7; 7 nucleotides align to TRBD1. The germline V gene has CDR1 SGDLS and CDR2 YYNGEE. CDR3 length: 15 residues. V was clipped by 0 bases and J by 4 bases; unmatched bases: 7. This chain's CDR3 is CASSVDEHRGYEQYF. Written as DNA, the CDR3 is TGTGCCAGCAGCGTAGACGAGCACAGGGGTTACGAGCAGTACTTC.

The genes are TRBV6-5 and TRBJ1-6; D gene unclear. The V end lost 0 bases, the J end lost 7 bases, and 10 bases lay between the germline ends. The CDR3 sequence is 15 residues long. CDR1 and CDR2 from the germline V gene are MNHEY and SVGAGI. This CDR3 is CASSYSQAPNSPLHF. For the CDR3, the DNA is TGTGCCAGCAGTTACTCTCAGGCGCCAAATTCACCCCTCCACTTT.

This clone is a singleton in its sample. J is TRBJ1-2 and V is TRBV18; D gene uncertain. V was cut by 3 bases and J by 5 bases, with 10 bases left in between. CDR1 KGHSH and CDR2 LQKENI come from the germline V gene. The CDR3 is 13 amino acids. Here the CDR3 reads CASSPPGIYGYTF. DNA for the CDR3: TGTGCCAGCTCACCGCCGGGGATTTATGGCTACACCTTC.

J is TRBJ1-6 and V is TRBV25-1, with 10 nucleotides matching TRBD1. The V gene end was trimmed by 6 bases and the J gene end by 2 bases; junction bases not matched to a gene: 4. The CDR3 covers 16 residues. Germline CDR1 and CDR2: MGHDK and SYGVNS. CDR3 protein: CASRGQGWPYNSPLHF. In DNA, the CDR3 is TGTGCCAGCAGGGGACAGGGGTGGCCCTATAATTCACCCCTCCACTTT.

V gene TRBV6-2 or TRBV6-3 combines with J gene TRBJ2-7; 7 positions agree with TRBD1. Germline CDR1 is MNHEY and CDR2 is SVGEGT. The CDR3 consists of 15 residues. J lost 4 bases, V lost 5 bases, and 11 bases had no gene match. The CDR3 DNA is TGTGCCAGCAGTCCCGCGACAGGGCGACGGTACGAGCAGTACTTC. Its protein product is CASSPATGRRYEQYF.

This clone was recorded only once. The V and J genes are TRBV7-3 and TRBJ1-6, with a weak D call TRBD1 (6 bases). Trimming took 2 bases from V and 9 from J, leaving 11 bases between them. This CDR3 spans 14 amino acids. CDR1 is SGHTA, CDR2 FQGTGA, per germline. The CDR3 reads CASSLVGGGSPLHF. CDR3 DNA sequence: TGTGCCAGCAGCTTAGTAGGGGGTGGTTCACCCCTCCACTTT.

The chain is built from TRBV29-1 and TRBJ2-1, with D tentatively TRBD1 (6 bases). Germline V lookup: CDR1 SQVTM, CDR2 ANQGSEA. Trimming pared 7 bases from V and 6 bases from J, leaving 19 bases between. This CDR3 has 14 amino acids. CDR3 nucleotide sequence: TGCAGCGCCACAGACAGGAGGCTATTCAATGAGCAGTTCTTC. Amino acid sequence: CSATDRRLFNEQFF.

The chain carries TRBV18 and TRBJ1-2; possible D gene TRBD1, 5 bases. The CDR3 has 15 amino acids. Trimming stripped 3 bases from V and 6 bases from J, with 17 bases between. Per the germline V gene, CDR1 is KGHSH and CDR2 is LQKENI. The CDR3 here is CASSPGEVPGDGYTF. CDR3 bases: TGTGCCAGCTCACCCGGAGAGGTCCCGGGGGATGGCTACACCTTC.

The chain carries TRBV30 and TRBJ1-2; weak D call: TRBD1 (6 bases). The germline CDR1 and CDR2 sequences are GTSNPN and SVGIG (reference sequence). This CDR3 is built from 14 residues. V was clipped by 0 bases and J by 6 bases, with 14 bases between them. The CDR3 sequence is CAWSVNGGGHGYTF. CDR3 sequence (DNA): TGTGCCTGGAGTGTGAATGGGGGCGGGCATGGCTACACCTTC.

This clone occurred once. The rearrangement joins TRBV27 to TRBJ2-6, with 9 bases fitting TRBD1. Looked up from germline, CDR1 is MNHEY and CDR2 is SMNVEV (reference sequence). V dropped 6 bases and J dropped 1; count of bases not matched to a gene: 13. The CDR3 is 19 amino acids. CDR3 in DNA: TGTGCCAGCAGCACTACGTGGGGACAGGGCGTATCTGGGGCCAACGTCCTGACTTTC. Residues: CASSTTWGQGVSGANVLTF.

The chain has TRBV2 and TRBJ1-4, with D unresolved. CDR1 SNHLY and CDR2 FYNNEI come from the germline V gene. V gave up 4 bases and J gave up 8 bases, with 20 bases separating them. This CDR3 contains 16 residues. The CDR3 region has the DNA TGTGCCAGCAGTGCCTCCTCGGGAGGAGGCCCAGAAAAACTGTTTTTT. This gives the protein CASSASSGGGPEKLFF.

V usage is TRBV7-2 and J usage is TRBJ2-7, with D perhaps TRBD1 (6 bases). V was trimmed by 1 base and J by 5 bases, leaving 12 bases between them. The CDR3 spans 14 residues. CDR1 SGHTA and CDR2 FQGNSA come from the germline V gene. The CDR3 loop is CASSLVTGPDEQYF. DNA of the CDR3: TGTGCCAGCAGCTTAGTGACAGGACCTGACGAGCAGTACTTC.

The chain couples TRBV5-6 to TRBJ2-5; 12 bases match TRBD2. Germline assignment: CDR1 SGHDT and CDR2 YYEEEE. The J segment lost 13 bases and the V segment lost 4 bases, leaving 17 bases of the junction unmatched. CDR3 length: 16 residues. CDR3 nucleotides: TGTGCCAGCAGCCCAAACCAGGGACTAGCGGGTTTCGGGTTGTACTTC. It is translated as CASSPNQGLAGFGLYF.

V is TRBV4-1 and J is TRBJ2-7; D gene unclear. V was cut by 0 bases and J by 5 bases, with 17 bases left in between. This CDR3 contains 16 residues. Germline CDR1 MGHRA, CDR2 YSYEKL. Here the CDR3 reads CASSQDWVQTSHEQYF. DNA for the CDR3: TGCGCCAGCAGCCAAGATTGGGTACAGACGTCCCACGAGCAGTACTTC.

This chain links TRBV6-5 with TRBJ2-7; 8 nucleotides match TRBD1. The germline CDR1 and CDR2 sequences are MNHEY and SVGAGI. CDR3 length: 13 residues. J lost 2 bases, V lost 6 bases, and 3 bases had no gene match. CDR3 nucleotide sequence: TGTGCCAGCAGAAAGACAGGGGCCTACGAGCAGTACTTC. Its protein product is CASRKTGAYEQYF.

The chain carries TRBV7-8 and TRBJ1-1; D gene uncertain. V lost 8 bases to trimming and J lost 0 bases, with 22 bases between them. Germline-derived CDR1 and CDR2 are SGHVS and FQNEAQ. This CDR3 region has 17 residues. In DNA, the CDR3 is TGTGCCAGCGGACTAGGGCCGTGGGGAGACATGAACACTGAAGCTTTCTTT. This sequence encodes CASGLGPWGDMNTEAFF.